Listed below are T cell receptor beta chains from one sample, sequenced in a study of T cell repertoires in cytomegalovirus infection. TCRdb ran MiXCR on the reads and lists one entry per CDR3 protein. The table records 65,000 to 90,000 distinct CDR3 sequences, more than 3% of them present only once. Sequencing was performed on PBMCs. The receptors were gathered from a human donor in good health (CMV status not recorded). Some clones in this sample may be carry-over from other donors' samples. Each CDR3 is given with its conserved first and last residue. A D gene is named only where the DNA matches it firmly. Size values are once, few and many counts, or a class for expanded clones, and some rows have none.

j_call clone_size d_call v_call cdr3_nt cdr3_aa
TRBJ2-7 many NA TRBV7-8 TGTGCCAGCAGCTTAGATCGGGAGCAGTACTTC CASSLDREQYF
TRBJ1-6 many NA TRBV7-6 TGTGCCAGCAGCTTAAATGGGATCAATTCACCCCTCCACTTT CASSLNGINSPLHF
TRBJ2-5 many TRBD2 TRBV28 TGTGCCAGCAGTCCGCGGACTAGCGGGTACCCCAAGAAGACCCAGTACTTC CASSPRTSGYPKKTQYF
TRBJ1-5 many NA TRBV28 TGTGCCAGCGCGAGGAATAGCAATCAGCCCCAGCATTTT CASARNSNQPQHF
TRBJ1-1 many NA TRBV2 TGTGCCAGCAAGGCGGTGTCAGGGCGGGCTGAAGCTTTCTTT CASKAVSGRAEAFF
TRBJ2-7 many NA TRBV19 TGTGCCAGTAGTATGAGGCGGCGGGACGAGCAGTACTTC CASSMRRRDEQYF
TRBJ1-5 many NA TRBV19 TGTGCCAGTAGTATAGGTAGCGGACAGTCCTATCAGCCCCAGCATTTT CASSIGSGQSYQPQHF
TRBJ2-3 many NA TRBV11-3 TGTGCCAGCAGCTCCGGGACTTCAGACACAGATACGCAGTATTTT CASSSGTSDTDTQYF
TRBJ2-1 many NA TRBV11-2 TGTGCCAGCAGCTGGGGCGGGACAAACAATGAGCAGTTCTTC CASSWGGTNNEQFF
TRBJ1-1 many TRBD1 TRBV4-1 TGCGCCAGCAGCCAATCGACAGGGGTCGGGACTGAAGCTTTCTTT CASSQSTGVGTEAFF
TRBJ2-7 many TRBD2 TRBV7-2 TGTGCCAGCAGCTTTACTAGCGGGATTTCCGAGCAGTACTTC CASSFTSGISEQYF
TRBJ1-1 many NA TRBV5-6 TGTGCCAGCAGTTTGGGGCCGGGGAACACTGAAGCTTTCTTT CASSLGPGNTEAFF
TRBJ2-1 many TRBD1 TRBV9 TGTGCCAGCAGCGTAGAGGACAGGGGGCGCAATGAGCAGTTCTTC CASSVEDRGRNEQFF
TRBJ2-6 many NA TRBV12-3/TRBV12-4 TGTGCCAGCAGTTCCCGGGACATCTCTTCTGGGGCCAACGTCCTGACTTTC CASSSRDISSGANVLTF
TRBJ2-5 many NA TRBV2 TGTGCCAGCAGTGAAGGGGTTGCCCAGTACTTC CASSEGVAQYF
TRBJ1-4 many NA TRBV7-2 TGTGCCAGCAGCTTAGTAGGTGAAAAACTGTTTTTT CASSLVGEKLFF
TRBJ1-4 few NA TRBV4-3 TGCGCCAGCAGCCCAGGGTCTCCACTTAAGCTGTTTTTT CASSPGSPLKLFF
TRBJ2-7 many TRBD1 TRBV19 TGTGCCAGTAGTAGACAGGGCCCCTACGAGCAGTACTTC CASSRQGPYEQYF
TRBJ2-5 many NA TRBV19 TGTGCCAGTAGTATTGGTGGGTATGAGACCCAGTACTTC CASSIGGYETQYF
TRBJ1-2 NA NA TRBV7-2 TGTGCCAGCAGCTTCTCGACGGGAACTAACTATGGCTACACCTTC CASSFSTGTNYGYTF
TRBJ2-1 many NA TRBV28 TGTGCCAGCAAAAGAAGCCCGAGCTCCTACAATGAGCAGTTCTTC CASKRSPSSYNEQFF
TRBJ2-2 many TRBD2 TRBV7-2 TGTGCCAGCAGCCCCGAGCGGGGGGGACTCACCGGGGAGCTGTTTTTT CASSPERGGLTGELFF
TRBJ2-7 many NA TRBV5-5 TGTGCCAGCAGCTTGGGTCCGGGTGGATCCTACGAGCAGTACTTC CASSLGPGGSYEQYF
TRBJ1-2 many NA TRBV5-6 TGTGCCAGCAGCGGCTATGGCTACACCTTC CASSGYGYTF
TRBJ2-1 many TRBD2 TRBV7-9 TGTGCCAGCAGCATGGGACTAGCGGATCGCTACAATGAGCAGTTCTTC CASSMGLADRYNEQFF
TRBJ1-2 many NA TRBV28 TGTGCCAGCAGTTTATCCGTGGGGTGGCTTCAGCAAGCTAACTATGGCTACACCTTC CASSLSVGWLQQANYGYTF
TRBJ2-1 NA TRBD2 TRBV7-2 TGTGCCAGCAGCGACGGGACGAGGGGGACTAGCGGGGCAATCATGTTCTTC CASSDGTRGTSGAIMFF
TRBJ2-2 NA NA TRBV7-9 TGTGCCAGCAGCCGAGTCAACACCGGGGAGCTGTTTTTT CASSRVNTGELFF
TRBJ2-5 many NA TRBV7-2 TGTGCCAGCAGCTTAGACGCGGGTACCTCCGGGGAGACCCAGTACTTC CASSLDAGTSGETQYF
TRBJ2-7 many TRBD2 TRBV10-2 TGCGCCAGCAGACCGGGACTAGCGGGAGTGTGGGAGCAGTACTTC CASRPGLAGVWEQYF
TRBJ1-6 many NA TRBV7-2 TGTGCCAGCAGCTTTTTAAGGAATTCACCCCTCCACTTT CASSFLRNSPLHF
TRBJ2-3 many NA TRBV7-2 TGTGCCAGCAGCCTACGACTAGTAACAGATACGCAGTATTTT CASSLRLVTDTQYF
TRBJ2-7 many NA TRBV7-2 TGTGCCAGCAGCCATCCCGGGACGGGGCGCGAGCAGTACTTC CASSHPGTGREQYF
TRBJ2-4 few NA TRBV28 TGTGCCAGCAGTCCCGGGAGCTCGGGAAACATTCAGTACTTC CASSPGSSGNIQYF
TRBJ1-2 many TRBD1 TRBV28 TGTGCCAGCAGTCCGGGACAGGGTATTTATGGCTACACCTTC CASSPGQGIYGYTF
TRBJ2-7 many TRBD1 TRBV7-2 TGTGCCAGCAGCACCTCCGGGACAGGATACGAGCAGTACTTC CASSTSGTGYEQYF
TRBJ1-6 many NA TRBV7-2 TGTGCCAGCAGCTTTATCCCACCTGGCTCCTATAATTCACCCCTCCACTTT CASSFIPPGSYNSPLHF
TRBJ1-4 many TRBD1 TRBV25-1 TGTGCCAGCAGTGAAGGGACAGGGATCGGCGAAAAACTGTTTTTT CASSEGTGIGEKLFF
TRBJ1-2 few TRBD1 TRBV10-3 TGTGCCATCAGGGGACAGGGGGCTCCCCATGGCTACACCTTC CAIRGQGAPHGYTF
TRBJ2-7 many NA TRBV28 TGTGCCAGCCGAGGGGCAGGGGACTTATCGCTCCACGAGCAGTACTTC CASRGAGDLSLHEQYF
TRBJ1-1 many NA TRBV12-3/TRBV12-4 TGTGCCAGCAGTTTTGAGGACAGGAACACTGAAGCTTTCTTT CASSFEDRNTEAFF
TRBJ2-5 NA NA TRBV7-2 TGTGCCAGCAGCCTCAACACGGAGACCCAGTACTTC CASSLNTETQYF
TRBJ2-7 many NA TRBV7-2 TGTGCCAGCAGCTTAGGGGGGTTGTACGAGCAGTACTTC CASSLGGLYEQYF
TRBJ1-3 many NA TRBV7-6 TGTGCCAGCAGCACGTGGGACACTGGAAACACCATATATTTT CASSTWDTGNTIYF
TRBJ2-3 many NA TRBV7-2 TGTGCCAGCAGCTTCGGGGGAGGCCCAGATACGCAGTATTTT CASSFGGGPDTQYF
TRBJ2-3 many NA TRBV7-8 TGTGCCAGCAGCTCAGTAAGGGACGGTACGCAGTATTTT CASSSVRDGTQYF
TRBJ1-1 many NA TRBV7-2 TGTGCCAGCAGCTTACACGGATTGAACACTGAAGCTTTCTTT CASSLHGLNTEAFF
TRBJ1-2 many NA TRBV12-3/TRBV12-4 TGTGCCAGCAGTTTAAGATCCGTCTATGGCTACACCTTC CASSLRSVYGYTF
TRBJ1-2 many NA TRBV7-2 TGTGCCAGCAGCTTAGGAGCCAACCATTATGGCTACACCTTC CASSLGANHYGYTF
TRBJ2-1 many NA TRBV28 TGTGCCAGCAGTCCCCCTTGGGCAGTCCTTTCGAGGCAGTTCTTC CASSPPWAVLSRQFF
TRBJ1-1 many NA TRBV4-1 TGCGCCAGCAGCCTCCTGTCTGGGAACACTGAAGCTTTCTTT CASSLLSGNTEAFF
TRBJ2-1 NA NA TRBV11-1 TGTGCCAGCAGGCGCGGGGCTGAGCAGTTCTTC CASRRGAEQFF
TRBJ1-6 many TRBD1 TRBV7-2 TGTGCCAGCAGCTTAAGGGACAGGGGCTCTAATTCACCCCTCCACTTT CASSLRDRGSNSPLHF
TRBJ2-2 many TRBD2 TRBV7-2 TGTGCCAGCAGCCCGGGACTAGCGGGAGGGCCAAACACCGGGGAGCTGTTTTTT CASSPGLAGGPNTGELFF
TRBJ2-7 many NA TRBV7-2 TGTGCCAGCAGCTTTTCTGCCGAGCAGTACTTC CASSFSAEQYF
TRBJ2-7 many TRBD1 TRBV7-8 TGTGCCAGCAGCTTAGGCCGGACAGGGGCCATCACATACGAGCAGTACTTC CASSLGRTGAITYEQYF
TRBJ1-5 few TRBD1 TRBV28 TGTGCCAGCAGTTCCTCGGGGACAGGATATCAGCCCCAGCATTTT CASSSSGTGYQPQHF